Listed below are T cell receptor beta chains from one sample, sequenced in a study of control samples from healthy donors and cancer patients. Here immunoSEQ multiplex PCR was the method, and the copy in TCRdb shows in-frame clones only, minus some. The profile shows 53,000 or so clones, roughly nine tenths of them singletons. The material sequenced was PBMCs. The receptors were sampled from a man in his sixties with head and neck cancer. The CDR3 runs from the conserved cysteine through the conserved F or W.

j_call	v_call	cdr3_aa
TRBJ2-4	TRBV3-1/TRBV3-2	CASSISRPIRKNIQYF
TRBJ1-2	TRBV30	CAWSTGTAAGYTF
TRBJ2-7	TRBV7-3	CASSTHDRDEQYF
TRBJ2-7	TRBV5-1	CASSLMNRDSGHEQYF
TRBJ2-7	TRBV28	CASSLDREETYEQYF
TRBJ1-5	TRBV6-2/TRBV6-3	CASSYVGRNNQPQHF
TRBJ2-5	TRBV2	CASSRLAGGQETQYF
TRBJ1-1	TRBV7-8	CASSLAGGGANTEAFF
TRBJ1-2	TRBV29-1	CSVENLDRERVNYGYTF
TRBJ1-1	TRBV7-2	CASSSGFRTEAFF
TRBJ2-5	TRBV6-2/TRBV6-3	CASSYSTPQVKTQYF
TRBJ1-1	TRBV2	CASRTALNTEAFF
TRBJ2-3	TRBV15	CATSRGAGGREDTQYF
TRBJ2-7	TRBV3-1/TRBV3-2	CASSQNRRGLIYEQYF
TRBJ2-3	TRBV9	CASSVASESARRDTQYF
TRBJ2-3	TRBV13	CASSRVGADTQYF
TRBJ1-2	TRBV28	CASSLQGADGYTF
TRBJ2-3	TRBV2	CASSEEVADTQYF
TRBJ2-2	TRBV6-5	CASRETGEFTGELFF
TRBJ1-1	TRBV5-1	CASSLSGQGVDEAFF
TRBJ2-3	TRBV7-2	CASSFPQGRGGAPDTQYF
TRBJ1-2	TRBV28	CASSNGHDYGYTF